The rows below give T cell receptor beta chains drawn from one sample of a study of T cell repertoires in cytomegalovirus infection. MiXCR was run by TCRdb on the reads, yielding one entry per CDR3 protein. Of 640,000 or so distinct CDR3 sequences in the sample, about 33% are singletons; the top ten hold 15% to 20%. Their recognized antigens are unknown. The sample was cultured PBMCs, taken from culture after CMV antigen stimulation. The receptors here all came from a human donor in good health (CMV status not recorded). Some clones in this sample may be carry-over from other donors' samples. CDR3s include the opening cysteine and the closing phenylalanine or tryptophan. The order of the fields is V gene, J gene, D gene, clone size, CDR3 DNA, CDR3 protein. A D gene is named only where the DNA matches it firmly. Part of the rows lack a size; the others show once, few, many or a class for expanded clones.

v_gene: TRBV27
j_gene: TRBJ2-6
d_gene: .
abundance: .
CDR3nt: TGTGCCAGCAGTAACCCCCCAGCTGGGGCCAACGTCCTGACTTTC
CDR3aa: CASSNPPAGANVLTF

v_gene: TRBV7-2
j_gene: TRBJ1-1
d_gene: .
abundance: many
CDR3nt: TGTGCCAGCAGCTTTGAGGAAGAAACTGAAGCTTTCTTT
CDR3aa: CASSFEEETEAFF

v_gene: TRBV18
j_gene: TRBJ1-2
d_gene: .
abundance: few
CDR3nt: TGTGCCAGCTCACCATCATCGGGGGTGCACGGCTACACCTTC
CDR3aa: CASSPSSGVHGYTF

v_gene: TRBV4-1
j_gene: TRBJ1-5
d_gene: .
abundance: few
CDR3nt: TGCGCCAGCAGCCACTCAGGTGGTTCGAGGGCAACAGGTCAGCCCCAGCATTTT
CDR3aa: CASSHSGGSRATGQPQHF

v_gene: TRBV10-3
j_gene: TRBJ1-1
d_gene: .
abundance: .
CDR3nt: TGTGCATCCACGGAGGGTAGTATGAACACTGAAGCTTTCTTT
CDR3aa: CASTEGSMNTEAFF

v_gene: TRBV7-9
j_gene: TRBJ1-1
d_gene: .
abundance: .
CDR3nt: TGTGCCAGCAGCTTAGTCGTGGGGTACACTGAAGCTTTCTTT
CDR3aa: CASSLVVGYTEAFF

v_gene: TRBV4-3
j_gene: TRBJ2-7
d_gene: .
abundance: .
CDR3nt: TGCGCCAGCAGCCGAGACAGGTCTCCCCTCTACGAGCAGTACTTC
CDR3aa: CASSRDRSPLYEQYF

v_gene: TRBV6-2/TRBV6-3
j_gene: TRBJ2-3
d_gene: .
abundance: once
CDR3nt: TGTGCCAGCAGTGGGACCCCGGATACGCAGTATTTT
CDR3aa: CASSGTPDTQYF

v_gene: TRBV5-6
j_gene: TRBJ2-7
d_gene: TRBD1
abundance: .
CDR3nt: TGTGCCAGCAGCCCTCCAACAGGGGCCCTATCTCACGAGCAGTACTTC
CDR3aa: CASSPPTGALSHEQYF

v_gene: TRBV7-2
j_gene: TRBJ2-7
d_gene: .
abundance: many
CDR3nt: TGTGCCAGCAGCTTTACAGGGACGGCCTACGAGCAGTACTTC
CDR3aa: CASSFTGTAYEQYF

v_gene: TRBV6-1
j_gene: TRBJ1-5
d_gene: .
abundance: few
CDR3nt: TGTGCCAGCGGGATTGTCGGGCAGCCCCAGCATTTT
CDR3aa: CASGIVGQPQHF

v_gene: TRBV2
j_gene: TRBJ2-5
d_gene: .
abundance: few
CDR3nt: TGTGCCAGCAGTCTACAAGAGGCCCAGTACTTC
CDR3aa: CASSLQEAQYF

v_gene: TRBV5-1
j_gene: TRBJ2-3
d_gene: .
abundance: .
CDR3nt: TGCGCCAGCAGCCCGATCCCTTCTTCGGATACGCAGTATTTT
CDR3aa: CASSPIPSSDTQYF

v_gene: TRBV9
j_gene: TRBJ2-2
d_gene: TRBD2
abundance: .
CDR3nt: TGTGCCAGCAGCGCCGCGGGACTAGCGGCTAACACCGGGGAGCTGTTTTTT
CDR3aa: CASSAAGLAANTGELFF